The next 23 T cell receptor beta chains were all read from a single sample in a study of identical twins. MiXCR, run by TCRdb on the 5' RACE reads, gives a single entry per CDR3 protein. This sample has roughly 200,000 distinct CDR3 sequences, with about 7.5% found just once. These data are also associated with another study on yellow fever vaccine responses in identical twins.

Sequenced material: memory (CD45RO+) T cells sorted from blood. The receptors were gathered from a woman in her late teens or twenties in good health.

The chain links TRBV4-3 to TRBJ2-1, with 10 bases that match TRBD2. CDR1 is LGHNA and CDR2 is YSLEER in the germline V gene. J lost 2 bases, V lost 5 bases, and 6 bases had no gene match. This CDR3 is built from 16 residues. The CDR3 DNA is TGCGCCAGCAGCTCCCGGACTAGCGGACCCTACAATGAGCAGTTCTTC. Its protein product is CASSSRTSGPYNEQFF.

This clonotype was observed once. This rearrangement joins TRBV5-6 to TRBJ1-4; maybe TRBD1 (5 bases). The CDR3 is made up of 14 amino acids. With 3 bases removed from V and 1 base from J, the gap between germline ends came to 7 bases. CDR1 is SGHDT, CDR2 YYEEEE, per germline. The CDR3 bases are TGTGCCAGCAGCTACACAGGAACTAATGAAAAACTGTTTTTT. It yields the protein CASSYTGTNEKLFF.

This rearrangement joins TRBV6-1 to TRBJ2-3, with 13 positions matching TRBD2. Germline assignment: CDR1 MNHNS and CDR2 SASEGT. V lost 2 bases to trimming and J lost 0 bases; unmatched junction nucleotides: 8. CDR3 size: 19 residues. The DNA of the CDR3 is TGTGCCAGCAGTGAATCCGGGACTAGCGGGGCCACTAGCACAGATACGCAGTATTTT. Its protein product is CASSESGTSGATSTDTQYF.

At least ten counts were recorded for this clonotype. The chain recombines TRBV20-1 with TRBJ1-5; TRBD1 agrees at 8 bases. V trimming: 3 bases; J trimming: 8 bases; junction bases outside the gene matches: 9. The CDR3 is 14 residues long. CDR1 is DFQATT and CDR2 is SNEGSKA in the germline V gene (reference sequence). The CDR3 DNA reads TGCAGTGCTAGCCAAACAGGGGGAGTTAAGCCCCAGCATTTT. Translating gives CSASQTGGVKPQHF.

This chain uses TRBV21-1 with TRBJ2-5; TRBD1 is the table's D call, not checked against the DNA. TRBV21-1 is flagged as a pseudogene. CDR3 length: 15 amino acids. The chain's CDR3 is CASSKTGRGLETQYF. CDR3 nucleotide sequence: TGTGCCAGCAGCAAAACCGGCAGGGGGTTAGAGACCCAGTACTTC.

This clonotype appeared many times. V usage is TRBV10-3 and J usage is TRBJ2-7, with D hard to call. The CDR3 length is 13 residues. The V end was cut by 2 bases, the J end by 1 base, with 6 bases between. The V gene's germline CDR1 is ENHRY and CDR2 SYGVKD. In DNA, the CDR3 is TGTGCCATCAGTGAGATCAGATCCTACGAGCAGTACTTC. Translated: CAISEIRSYEQYF.

This clonotype came up a few times. This chain joins TRBV6-1 and TRBJ2-2, with TRBD1 as a possible D gene (6 bases). Per the germline V gene, CDR1 is MNHNS and CDR2 is SASEGT. CDR3 length equals 15 residues. The ends were cut back, 8 bases at V and 3 bases at J, with 16 bases in the middle. CDR3 amino acids: CASQKGVGDTGELFF. CDR3 coding DNA: TGTGCCAGCCAAAAGGGGGTCGGGGACACCGGGGAGCTGTTTTTT.

V and J are TRBV9 and TRBJ1-5, with D possibly TRBD1 on 5 matching bases. V was trimmed by 0 bases and J by 7 bases, leaving 11 bases between them. Germline CDR1 is SGDLS and CDR2 is YYNGEE. The CDR3 extends over 14 amino acids. CDR3 residues: CASSVGQGGQPQHF. For the CDR3, the DNA is TGTGCCAGCAGCGTAGGGCAGGGTGGACAGCCCCAGCATTTT.

This clonotype was picked up many times. The chain is built from TRBV6-1 and TRBJ2-7, with TRBD1 identical over 9 bases. V lost 9 bases and J lost 2; bases outside the gene matches: 8. CDR1 is MNHNS and CDR2 is SASEGT in the germline V gene. This CDR3 contains 14 residues. The CDR3 is CASKPTGGPYEQYF. CDR3 DNA sequence: TGTGCCAGTAAGCCGACAGGGGGTCCCTACGAGCAGTACTTC.

This clonotype was picked up a small number of times. The chain links TRBV4-2 to TRBJ1-2; 8 nucleotides align to TRBD1. Germline CDR1 LGHNA, CDR2 YNFKEQ. The CDR3 covers 15 residues. With V trimmed by 4 bases and J by 7 bases, 11 bases remained unmatched. The CDR3 DNA reads TGTGCCAGCAGCCCAGGACAGGGCCCCATCATTGGCTACACCTTC. This gives the protein CASSPGQGPIIGYTF.

By proportion, this clonotype is medium-sized. V usage is TRBV7-9 and J usage is TRBJ1-2; 10 bases are shared with TRBD1. Germline lookup yields CDR1 SEHNR and CDR2 FQNEAQ (reference sequence). V gave up 1 base and J gave up 8 bases; unmatched junction bases: 10. This CDR3 contains 16 residues. The CDR3: CASSLEGTGDIGGYTF. The CDR3 DNA is TGTGCCAGCAGCTTAGAGGGGACAGGGGATATCGGCGGCTACACCTTC.

A few counts support this clonotype. The chain uses TRBV24-1 and TRBJ2-3, with a tentative D call TRBD1 (7 bases). Trimming cost V 4 bases and J 0 bases, with 16 bases left between them. CDR3 length: 17 residues. Germline values: CDR1 KGHDR, CDR2 SFDVKD. This CDR3 reads CATSDPSTGTSTDTQYF. The CDR3 nucleotides are TGTGCCACCAGTGACCCCTCGACAGGGACTAGCACAGATACGCAGTATTTT.

This chain uses TRBV5-1 with TRBJ2-2; 14 nucleotides align to TRBD2. V lost 4 bases to trimming and J lost 2 bases; unmatched junction nucleotides: 4. This CDR3 contains 17 residues. Germline CDR1 is SGHRS and CDR2 is YFSETQ. As DNA, the CDR3 is TGCGCCAGCAGCCCGGGGACTAGCGGGAGTAACACCGGGGAGCTGTTTTTT. Protein: CASSPGTSGSNTGELFF.

The chain uses TRBV6-1 and TRBJ2-1; 11 positions agree with TRBD2. Germline CDR1 MNHNS, CDR2 SASEGT. V shed 6 bases and J 5 bases; nucleotides not matched to a gene: 9. The CDR3 totals 16 residues. The CDR3 DNA is TGTGCCAGCAGGGGACTAGCGGTAGCCGGTCACAATGAGCAGTTCTTC. Residues: CASRGLAVAGHNEQFF.

The chain recombines TRBV5-1 with TRBJ2-1; 15 bases line up with TRBD2. Germline V gene data show CDR1 as SGHRS and CDR2 as YFSETQ. This CDR3 spans 19 amino acids. J was trimmed by 4 bases and V by 4 bases; bases with no gene match: 12. The CDR3 coding sequence is TGCGCCAGCAGCCAACCTGGGACTAGCGGGGGGACTTCTTACAATGAGCAGTTCTTC. This encodes CASSQPGTSGGTSYNEQFF.

This clonotype was observed at least ten times. This sequence joins TRBV12-3 or TRBV12-4 and TRBJ2-1; D is uncertain. The CDR3 covers 12 residues. Trimming removed 6 bases from V and 5 bases from J, with 8 bases in between. The CDR3 loop is CASRGSNNEQFF. The CDR3 DNA reads TGTGCCAGCAGAGGCTCAAACAATGAGCAGTTCTTC.

The V and J genes are TRBV7-9 and TRBJ2-1; no reliable D call. Germline V gives CDR1 SEHNR, CDR2 FQNEAQ (reference sequence). V was pared by 1 base and J by 5 bases, with 6 bases between. This CDR3 has 13 amino acids. This CDR3 is CASSLVPHNEQFF. The CDR3 DNA reads TGTGCCAGCAGCTTAGTCCCCCACAATGAGCAGTTCTTC.

The rearrangement uses TRBV5-1 and TRBJ2-3; 8 bases are shared with TRBD2. There are 15 residues in the CDR3. The V gene's germline CDR1 is SGHRS and CDR2 YFSETQ. V lost 0 bases and J lost 2; bases outside the gene matches: 2. CDR3: CASSLERGPTDTQYF. The CDR3 nucleotides are TGCGCCAGCAGCTTGGAGCGGGGGCCCACAGATACGCAGTATTTT.

The chain combines TRBV2 with TRBJ2-7, with 7 positions matching TRBD1. The CDR3 is made up of 16 amino acids. CDR1 and CDR2 from the germline V gene are SNHLY and FYNNEI. The ends lost 4 bases at V and 2 bases at J; junction bases unmatched: 11. The CDR3 sequence is CASSGTGLRAPYEQYF. Here the CDR3 DNA reads TGTGCCAGCAGTGGGACAGGACTCAGAGCTCCCTACGAGCAGTACTTC.

This clonotype was observed a few times. V usage is TRBV20-1 and J usage is TRBJ2-7; possible D gene TRBD2, 6 bases. Germline V lookup: CDR1 DFQATT, CDR2 SNEGSKA (reference sequence). V was shortened by 3 bases and J by 2 bases, with 8 bases between the two germline ends. This CDR3 has 12 residues. In DNA, the CDR3 is TGCAGTGCTAGCGGGGGAACCTACGAGCAGTACTTC. This translates into CSASGGTYEQYF.

This clonotype was seen ten or more times. The chain couples TRBV19 to TRBJ2-3; no definite D call. Germline V gives CDR1 LNHDA, CDR2 SQIVND (reference sequence). Trimming pared 8 bases from V and 3 bases from J, leaving 12 bases between. The CDR3 totals 13 residues. CDR3 sequence reads: CASHPRGTDTQYF. The DNA of the CDR3 is TGTGCCAGTCACCCACGCGGTACAGATACGCAGTATTTT.

This clonotype was counted many times. V gene TRBV12-3 or TRBV12-4 combines with J gene TRBJ2-6; 9 positions match TRBD1. The CDR3 runs 17 residues. With 5 bases clipped from V and 4 bases from J, the junction kept 9 bases outside the gene matches. CDR3 DNA: TGTGCCAGCAGTGGGACAGGGCGATGGTCCGGGGCCAACGTCCTGACTTTC. This gives the protein CASSGTGRWSGANVLTF.

The chain links TRBV20-1 to TRBJ2-3; possible D gene TRBD2, 7 bases. The CDR3 is 16 amino acids. The V end was cut by 1 base, the J end by 0 bases, with 14 bases between. Looked up from germline, CDR1 is DFQATT and CDR2 is SNEGSKA (reference sequence). The CDR3 loop is CSARVPRGASTDTQYF. The CDR3 nucleotides read TGCAGTGCTAGAGTGCCCCGGGGGGCGAGCACAGATACGCAGTATTTT.